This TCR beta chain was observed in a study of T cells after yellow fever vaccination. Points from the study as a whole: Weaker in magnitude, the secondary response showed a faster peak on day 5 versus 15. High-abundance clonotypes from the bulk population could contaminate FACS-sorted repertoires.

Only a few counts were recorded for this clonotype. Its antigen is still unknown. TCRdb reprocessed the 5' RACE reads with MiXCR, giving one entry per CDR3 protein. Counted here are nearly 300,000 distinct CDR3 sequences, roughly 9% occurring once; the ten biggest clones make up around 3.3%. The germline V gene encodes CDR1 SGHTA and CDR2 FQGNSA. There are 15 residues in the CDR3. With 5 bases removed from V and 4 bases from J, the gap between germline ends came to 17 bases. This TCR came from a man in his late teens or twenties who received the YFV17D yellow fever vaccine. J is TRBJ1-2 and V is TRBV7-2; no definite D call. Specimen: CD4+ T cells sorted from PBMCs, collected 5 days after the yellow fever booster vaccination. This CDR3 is CASSPHTDAPYGYTF. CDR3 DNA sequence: TGTGCCAGCAGCCCCCACACCGATGCCCCCTATGGCTACACCTTC.